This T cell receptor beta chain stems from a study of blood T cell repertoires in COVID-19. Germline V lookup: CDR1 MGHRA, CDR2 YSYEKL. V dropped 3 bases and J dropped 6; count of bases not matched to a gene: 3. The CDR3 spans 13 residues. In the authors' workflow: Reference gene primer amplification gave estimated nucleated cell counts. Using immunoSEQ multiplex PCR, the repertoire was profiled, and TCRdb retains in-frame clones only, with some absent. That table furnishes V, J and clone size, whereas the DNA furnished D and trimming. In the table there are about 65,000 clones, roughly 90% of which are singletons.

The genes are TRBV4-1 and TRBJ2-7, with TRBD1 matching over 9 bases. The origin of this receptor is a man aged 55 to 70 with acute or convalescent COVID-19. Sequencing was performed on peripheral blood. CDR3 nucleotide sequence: TGCGCCAGCAGCCACGGGACAGGGTCCGAGCAGTACTTC. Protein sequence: CASSHGTGSEQYF.